These 14 T cell receptor beta chains share one sample of origin, sequenced in a study of control samples from healthy donors and cancer patients. Assay used: immunoSEQ multiplex PCR; TCRdb lists only in-frame clones, some missing. Reported are about 210,000 clones; the ten largest clones contain approximately 2.2%. Input material: blood. The origin of the receptors is a woman aged 25 to 39 in good health.

The chain is built from TRBV9 and TRBJ2-7; D might be TRBD1 or TRBD2, each matching 5 bases. With 2 bases removed from V and 2 bases from J, the gap between germline ends came to 11 bases. The CDR3 covers 14 residues. Germline CDR1 SGDLS, CDR2 YYNGEE. CDR3 in DNA: TGTGCCAGCAGCGTCGGGGACGGAGCCTACGAGCAGTACTTC. Protein sequence: CASSVGDGAYEQYF.

The CDR3 reads CASSFVGIGGGEQYF. For the CDR3, the DNA is TGTGCCAGCAGCTTCGTTGGCATAGGGGGAGGCGAGCAGTACTTC. The chain recombines TRBV7-9 with TRBJ2-7; D is possibly TRBD1 or TRBD2 (6 bases each). The germline V gene encodes CDR1 SEHNR and CDR2 FQNEAQ (reference sequence). Trimming left V 3 bases short and J 6 bases short, with 18 bases between. The CDR3 is 15 residues long.

This chain uses TRBV6-2 or TRBV6-3 with TRBJ2-5; TRBD1 matches 7 bases. The V gene end was trimmed by 4 bases and the J gene end by 0 bases; junction bases not matched to a gene: 5. CDR3 length: 15 amino acids. Germline CDR1 and CDR2: MNHEY and SVGEGT. CDR3 bases: TGTGCCAGCAGTTCTTCCGGGACAGACCAAGAGACCCAGTACTTC. Amino acid sequence: CASSSSGTDQETQYF.

V and J are TRBV30 and TRBJ2-1; a weak D match, TRBD1 (7 bases). V was pared by 4 bases and J by 2 bases, with 21 bases between. Germline CDR1 reads GTSNPN; CDR2 reads SVGIG (reference sequence). The CDR3 runs to 17 residues. The CDR3 region has the DNA TGTGCCTGGATACCGAGGGGGCGGGGATATACCTACAATGAGCAGTTCTTC. As protein: CAWIPRGRGYTYNEQFF.

This chain connects TRBV6-5 to TRBJ2-4; D may be TRBD1 or TRBD2 (5 bases each). The CDR3 length is 13 residues. V was pared by 6 bases and J by 7 bases, with 13 bases between. Germline V CDR1 and CDR2: MNHEY, SVGAGI. CDR3 in amino acids: CASRLREGNIQYF. The CDR3 DNA reads as TGTGCCAGCAGACTGAGAGAGGGGAACATTCAGTACTTC.

The chain is built from TRBV15 and TRBJ2-1, with TRBD1 identical over 9 bases. From germline, CDR1 is LNHNV and CDR2 YYDKDF (reference sequence). The CDR3 runs 18 residues. Trimming at V came to 0 bases and at J to 1 base, leaving 7 bases not matched to a gene. The DNA for the CDR3 is TGTGCCACCAGCAGAGATTTGACAGGGGGATTTTCCTACAATGAGCAGTTCTTC. Amino acid sequence: CATSRDLTGGFSYNEQFF.

V is TRBV4-3 and J is TRBJ2-7; D not certain. Germline loops: CDR1 LGHNA, CDR2 YSLEER. The CDR3 has 15 amino acids. Trimming shortened V by 0 bases and J by 0 bases, and 9 bases separated the two germline ends. This CDR3 is CASSQEVGFSYEQYF. The CDR3 bases are TGCGCCAGCAGCCAAGAGGTAGGGTTCTCCTACGAGCAGTACTTC.

The chain is built from TRBV9 and TRBJ1-4; perhaps TRBD1 as D (6 bases). Germline CDR1 is SGDLS and CDR2 is YYNGEE. CDR3 size: 15 residues. The germline V and J ends were trimmed by 3 bases and 5 bases, with 14 bases remaining between them. The CDR3 coding sequence is TGTGCCAGCAGCGAGACCGGGACACGGAATGAAAAACTGTTTTTT. It is translated as CASSETGTRNEKLFF.

The chain is built from TRBV21-1 and TRBJ1-6. TRBV21-1 is flagged as a pseudogene. CDR3 length equals 23 residues. CDR3 amino acids: CASSKVDRKGSTAGVRNLSPLHF. The CDR3 DNA follows: TGTGCCAGCAGCAAAGTTGACAGGAAGGGGTCAACTGCGGGGGTGAGAAATTTATCACCCCTCCACTTT.

This chain links TRBV7-2 with TRBJ2-2; D remains ambiguous. CDR3 length: 14 amino acids. CDR1 and CDR2 from the germline V gene are SGHTA and FQGNSA. The V end was cut by 3 bases, the J end by 7 bases, with 12 bases between. The CDR3 nucleotides read TGTGCCAGCAGCTTTTACGATGGTGGCGGGGAGCTGTTTTTT. It specifies CASSFYDGGGELFF.

V is TRBV11-2 and J is TRBJ1-2; 7 bases agree with TRBD1. The V gene's germline CDR1 is SGHAT and CDR2 FQNNGV. Trimming removed 5 bases from V and 4 bases from J; junction bases left unmatched: 10. The CDR3 extends over 15 amino acids. The CDR3 loop reads CASSRTGTDSYGYTF. DNA of the CDR3: TGTGCCAGCAGCCGAACCGGGACAGACAGCTATGGCTACACCTTC. Based on the CDR3 plus reference TRBV11-2 and TRBJ1-2, the full variable domain is EAGVAQSPRYKIIEKRQSVAFWCNPISGHATLYWYQQILGQGPKLLIQFQNNGVVDDSQLPKDRFSAERLKGVDSTLKIQPAKLEDSAVYLCASSRTGTDSYGYTFGSGTRLTVV.

This chain joins TRBV3-1 (or the pseudogene TRBV3-2) and TRBJ2-5, with 8 nucleotides matching TRBD2. J gave up 3 bases and V 4 bases, and 7 bases lay outside the gene matches. This CDR3 has 15 residues. Germline V gives CDR1 LGHDT, CDR2 YNNKEL (reference sequence). CDR3 region: CASSPGLASEETQYF. CDR3 bases: TGTGCCAGCAGCCCCGGACTAGCCTCGGAAGAGACCCAGTACTTC.

The chain joins TRBV5-1 to TRBJ2-3; tentative D call: TRBD2 (6 bases). Germline-derived CDR1 and CDR2 are SGHRS and YFSETQ. This CDR3 has 14 amino acids. The V end lost 5 bases, the J end lost 0 bases, and 10 bases lay between the germline ends. The CDR3 region has the DNA TGCGCCAGCAGAAAGGGGACTAGCACAGATACGCAGTATTTT. Its translation: CASRKGTSTDTQYF.

The J gene is TRBJ1-5, the V gene TRBV6-2 or TRBV6-3; tentatively, D is TRBD1 (5 bases). The CDR3 has 17 amino acids. The germline gives CDR1 MNHEY, CDR2 SVGEGT. Trimming shortened V by 5 bases and J by 6 bases, and 23 bases separated the two germline ends. For the CDR3, the DNA is TGTGCCAGCAGTAGTATCCTGAGGACATATGCTTCTCAGCCCCAGCATTTT. Translating it yields CASSSILRTYASQPQHF.